The rows below give T cell receptor beta chains drawn from one sample of a study of blood T cells in healthy people across ages. TCRdb itself ran the 5' RACE reads through MiXCR, one entry per CDR3 protein. The data hold 700,000 to 850,000 distinct CDR3 sequences, with less than 70% observed a single time. The sample taken for sequencing was blood. The receptors originated from an elderly man in good health. Each CDR3 is given with its conserved first and last residue. The order of the fields is V gene, clone size, D gene, J gene, CDR3 DNA, CDR3 protein. The D gene is left open where the match is weak. Size is stated for part of the rows, as once, few or many counts, or as a class when the clone is expanded.

v_gene: TRBV7-2; abundance: .; d_gene: TRBD2; j_gene: TRBJ2-1; CDR3nt: TGTGCCAGCAGCTTAGCAGCTAGCGGGAGGATTTACAATGAGCAGTTCTTC; CDR3aa: CASSLAASGRIYNEQFF
v_gene: TRBV4-1; abundance: .; d_gene: TRBD1; j_gene: TRBJ2-7; CDR3nt: TGCGCCAGCAGCCAAGATCCGATAGGGACAGCCTACGAGCAGTACTTC; CDR3aa: CASSQDPIGTAYEQYF
v_gene: TRBV20-1; abundance: .; d_gene: .; j_gene: TRBJ1-1; CDR3nt: TGCAGTGCCGCTGGGACTTTGGTGAACACTGAAGCTTTCTTT; CDR3aa: CSAAGTLVNTEAFF
v_gene: TRBV20-1; abundance: .; d_gene: .; j_gene: TRBJ2-1; CDR3nt: TGCAGTGCTAGAGACGAGGAAGGAGAGACCCAGTTCTTC; CDR3aa: CSARDEEGETQFF
v_gene: TRBV28; abundance: .; d_gene: .; j_gene: TRBJ2-7; CDR3nt: TGTGCCAGCAGGGAAGGCGGGCTGACCTACGAGCAGTACTTC; CDR3aa: CASREGGLTYEQYF
v_gene: TRBV28; abundance: .; d_gene: .; j_gene: TRBJ2-7; CDR3nt: TGTGCCAGCAGTTCCCCCTCGGGGACTGGAAAATACGAGCAGTACTTC; CDR3aa: CASSSPSGTGKYEQYF
v_gene: TRBV7-9; abundance: .; d_gene: .; j_gene: TRBJ2-5; CDR3nt: TGTGCCAGCAGCCGAAGGTCTGGGCAGATAGAGACCCAGTACTTC; CDR3aa: CASSRRSGQIETQYF
v_gene: TRBV5-1; abundance: few; d_gene: .; j_gene: TRBJ2-1; CDR3nt: TGCGCCAGCAACGGCGGTCGCAGCAATGAGCAGTTCTTC; CDR3aa: CASNGGRSNEQFF
v_gene: TRBV5-1; abundance: few; d_gene: .; j_gene: TRBJ2-7; CDR3nt: TGCGCCAGCAGCTTGGACGCGGAATTGACTTTCTACGAGCAGTACTTC; CDR3aa: CASSLDAELTFYEQYF
v_gene: TRBV29-1; abundance: .; d_gene: .; j_gene: TRBJ1-1; CDR3nt: TGCAGCGTGGAGGCCGGGACAACCACTGAAGCTTTCTTT; CDR3aa: CSVEAGTTTEAFF
v_gene: TRBV20-1; abundance: few; d_gene: .; j_gene: TRBJ2-1; CDR3nt: TGCAGTGCTGAGTCCACAGGGAAGGGGTACAATGAGCAGTTCTTC; CDR3aa: CSAESTGKGYNEQFF
v_gene: TRBV21-1; abundance: .; d_gene: .; j_gene: TRBJ2-7; CDR3nt: TGTGCCAGCAGCAAAGTTCGGGACAGGGGCTACGAGCAGTACTTC; CDR3aa: CASSKVRDRGYEQYF
v_gene: TRBV6-2/TRBV6-3; abundance: .; d_gene: .; j_gene: TRBJ2-7; CDR3nt: TGTGCCAGCAGACAGGGCTCTGAGAATGAGCAGTACTTC; CDR3aa: CASRQGSENEQYF
v_gene: TRBV25-1; abundance: .; d_gene: .; j_gene: TRBJ1-2; CDR3nt: TGTGCCAGCAGTGAATGGGCCGATTTATATGGCTACACCTTC; CDR3aa: CASSEWADLYGYTF
v_gene: TRBV29-1; abundance: .; d_gene: .; j_gene: TRBJ2-1; CDR3nt: TGCAGCGTTGAATCGGGGGAAGGGCAGTTCTTC; CDR3aa: CSVESGEGQFF
v_gene: TRBV6-6; abundance: few; d_gene: .; j_gene: TRBJ1-2; CDR3nt: TGTGCCAGCAGTTACCCCACCGTAAGGGGCGATGGCTACACCTTC; CDR3aa: CASSYPTVRGDGYTF
v_gene: TRBV4-1; abundance: few; d_gene: .; j_gene: TRBJ1-1; CDR3nt: TGCGCCAGCAGCCAAGGGCGCACTGAAGCTTTCTTT; CDR3aa: CASSQGRTEAFF